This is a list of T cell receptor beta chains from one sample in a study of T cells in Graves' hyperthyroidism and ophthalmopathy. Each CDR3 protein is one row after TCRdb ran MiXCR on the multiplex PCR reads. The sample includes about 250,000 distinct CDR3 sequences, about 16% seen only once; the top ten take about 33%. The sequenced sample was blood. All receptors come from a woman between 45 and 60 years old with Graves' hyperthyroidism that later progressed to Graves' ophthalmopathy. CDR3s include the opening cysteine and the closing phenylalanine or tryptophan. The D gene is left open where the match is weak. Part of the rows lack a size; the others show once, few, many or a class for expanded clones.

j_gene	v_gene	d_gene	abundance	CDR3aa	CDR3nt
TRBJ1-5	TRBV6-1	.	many	CASSEAGGWVNQPQHF	TGTGCCAGCAGTGAAGCGGGGGGCTGGGTCAATCAGCCCCAGCATTTT
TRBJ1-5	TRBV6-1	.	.	CASSHLDKRSGYSNQPQHF	TGTGCCAGCAGCCACCTCGACAAAAGGTCTGGATATAGCAATCAGCCCCAGCATTTT
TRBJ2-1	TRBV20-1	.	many	CSAREPGTYNEQFF	TGCAGTGCTAGGGAACCGGGGACCTACAATGAGCAGTTCTTC
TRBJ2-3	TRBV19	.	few	CASSGGTDPFTDTQYF	TGTGCCAGTAGTGGCGGGACGGACCCCTTCACAGATACGCAGTATTTT
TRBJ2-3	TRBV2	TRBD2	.	CASSHTSGVTDTQYF	TGTGCCAGCAGCCACACTAGCGGTGTCACAGATACGCAGTATTTT
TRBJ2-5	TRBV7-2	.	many	CASSLARGDQETQYF	TGTGCCAGCAGCTTAGCGCGAGGAGATCAAGAGACCCAGTACTTC
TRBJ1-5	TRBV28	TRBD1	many	CASGYLGQGARSNQPQHF	TGTGCCAGCGGATACTTGGGACAGGGGGCCAGAAGCAATCAGCCCCAGCATTTT
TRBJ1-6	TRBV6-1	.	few	CASRTQYNSPLHF	TGTGCCAGCAGAACCCAATATAATTCACCCCTCCACTTT
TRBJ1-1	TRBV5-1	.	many	CASSPLADSMNTEAFF	TGCGCCAGCAGCCCCCTGGCAGACTCAATGAACACTGAAGCTTTCTTT
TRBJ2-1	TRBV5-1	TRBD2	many	CASSKGGTSGDNEQFF	TGCGCCAGCAGTAAGGGGGGGACTAGCGGTGACAATGAGCAGTTCTTC
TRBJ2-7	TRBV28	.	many	CASEDSGLYEQYF	TGTGCCAGCGAGGACAGTGGGCTCTACGAGCAGTACTTC
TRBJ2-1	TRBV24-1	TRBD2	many	CATSGQSSGPNYNEQFF	TGTGCCACCAGTGGTCAATCTAGCGGGCCCAACTACAATGAGCAGTTCTTC